Shown below are 25 T cell receptor beta chains from a single sample sequenced in a study of CD8 T cells in Susac syndrome. Random hexamers were used to reverse transcribe the RNA input (roughly 0.5 to 1 ug). TCRdb ran MiXCR on the immunoSEQ multiplex PCR reads and lists one entry per CDR3 protein. Here the sample spans 110,000 or so distinct CDR3 sequences, around 94% being singletons. Sequencing was performed on CD4+ T cells from PBMCs. The receptors were gathered from a human donor in good health.

V and J are TRBV19 and TRBJ2-7, with D unclear. Deletions cut 5 bases from V and 6 bases from J, with 14 bases between. Germline V lookup: CDR1 LNHDA, CDR2 SQIVND (reference sequence). This CDR3 is 13 amino acids long. The CDR3 sequence is CASSATARLEQYF. As DNA, the CDR3 is TGTGCCAGTAGTGCAACGGCCCGGCTCGAGCAGTACTTC.

This chain connects TRBV3-1 to TRBJ2-7; D might be TRBD2 (5 bases). This CDR3 spans 17 amino acids. V shed 1 base and J shed 5 bases, with 21 bases lying between them. In germline, CDR1 is LGHDT, CDR2 YNNKEL (reference sequence). In DNA form, the CDR3 reads TGTGCCAGCAGCCAAGGAGCGTCTGGGGAGATCTTCGACGAGCAGTACTTC. Translation gives CASSQGASGEIFDEQYF.

The V and J genes are TRBV30 and TRBJ2-3; 9 nucleotides match TRBD2. CDR1 is GTSNPN, CDR2 SVGIG, per germline (reference sequence). V shed 2 bases, J shed 6 bases, and the junction held 9 bases outside the gene matches. The CDR3 spans 15 residues. The CDR3: CAWSTGLAQLDTQYF. In DNA form, the CDR3 reads TGTGCCTGGAGTACAGGACTAGCGCAGTTGGATACGCAGTATTTT.

This rearrangement joins TRBV5-1 to TRBJ1-6, with 8 bases fitting TRBD1. The germline V gene has CDR1 SGHRS and CDR2 YFSETQ. Trimming took 0 bases from V and 10 from J; bases not matched to a gene: 6. The CDR3 consists of 15 residues. The CDR3 here is CASSLEQGASSPLHF. In DNA form, the CDR3 reads TGCGCCAGCAGCTTGGAGCAGGGGGCATCGTCACCCCTCCACTTT.

The chain's CDR3 is CSVEGLAGEAQFF. The CDR3 DNA reads as TGCAGCGTTGAAGGGCTAGCGGGAGAGGCGCAGTTCTTC. The gene calls are TRBV29-1 and TRBJ2-1; TRBD2 matches at 10 bases. The CDR3 length is 13 residues. V was pared by 1 base and J by 12 bases, with 6 bases of the junction left unmatched. The germline gives CDR1 SQVTM, CDR2 ANQGSEA.

The gene calls are TRBV7-2 and TRBJ2-7; D perhaps matches TRBD2 (5 bases). The CDR3 is made up of 15 amino acids. Germline V gives CDR1 SGHTA, CDR2 FQGNSA. V was shortened by 5 bases and J by 2 bases, with 16 bases between the two germline ends. The CDR3, as DNA: TGTGCCAGCAGCCCGTCAAGCGCGGGCCCCTACGAGCAGTACTTC. Its translation: CASSPSSAGPYEQYF.

V usage is TRBV6-2 or TRBV6-3 and J usage is TRBJ2-2; 8 positions agree with TRBD2. Per germline, CDR1 MNHEY and CDR2 SVGEGT. The CDR3 length is 18 residues. V was clipped by 6 bases and J by 4 bases; unmatched bases: 16. CDR3 region: CASSGSTSGTRSTGELFF. The DNA of the CDR3 is TGTGCCAGCAGCGGCTCTACCTCCGGGACTAGAAGCACCGGGGAGCTGTTTTTT.

The CDR3 bases are TGTGCCAGCAGCCAAGTTACTAGCGGGAGATATACCGGGGAGCTGTTTTTT. It translates to CASSQVTSGRYTGELFF. This chain links TRBV3-1 with TRBJ2-2; 11 nucleotides agree with TRBD2. The V segment lost 1 base and the J segment 5 bases; nucleotides outside the gene matches: 6. This CDR3 contains 17 residues. Germline V CDR1 and CDR2: LGHDT, YNNKEL (reference sequence).

This chain uses TRBV15 with TRBJ1-1; 7 bases are shared with TRBD1. Germline V lookup: CDR1 LNHNV, CDR2 YYDKDF (reference sequence). V trimming: 0 bases; J trimming: 5 bases; junction bases outside the gene matches: 9. The length of the CDR3 is 16 residues. CDR3 amino acids: CATSRDDLGGWTEAFF. CDR3 sequence (DNA): TGTGCCACCAGCAGAGATGATCTAGGGGGCTGGACTGAAGCTTTCTTT.

This chain joins TRBV4-3 and TRBJ1-5; weak D call: TRBD1 (6 bases). Germline CDR1 and CDR2: LGHNA and YSLEER. V lost 0 bases, J lost 9 bases, and 30 bases lay in between. The CDR3 sequence is 20 residues long. CDR3 sequence (DNA): TGCGCCAGCAGCCAAGATCTTGTCGGGGTGGCAGGGGAGGAGAGTTGGCCCCAGCATTTT. Encoded protein: CASSQDLVGVAGEESWPQHF.

The CDR3, as DNA: TGCGCCAGCAGCTTGGGTCGATCTAGAAACACCGGGGAGCTGTTTTTT. It specifies CASSLGRSRNTGELFF. The chain joins TRBV5-1 to TRBJ2-2; D gene unclear. The CDR3 contains 16 residues. Germline values: CDR1 SGHRS, CDR2 YFSETQ. Trimming removed 0 bases from V and 2 bases from J, with 11 bases in between.

V and J are TRBV18 and TRBJ2-1, with 8 bases lining up with TRBD2. CDR3 length: 16 amino acids. Per germline, CDR1 KGHSH and CDR2 LQKENI. V lost 2 bases, J lost 6 bases, and 9 bases stayed unmatched. The CDR3 spells CASSPAQREYGNEQFF. CDR3 nucleotides: TGTGCCAGCTCACCAGCTCAGCGGGAGTATGGCAATGAGCAGTTCTTC. The complete variable domain, with remaining parts taken from reference TRBV18 and TRBJ2-1, reads NAGVMQNPRHLVRRRGQEARLRCSPMKGHSHVYWYRQLPEEGLKFMVYLQKENIIDESGMPKERFSAEFPKEGPSILRIQQVVRGDSAAYFCASSPAQREYGNEQFFGPGTRLTVL.

V usage is TRBV5-1 and J usage is TRBJ1-2; perhaps TRBD1 as D (5 bases). V shed 4 bases and J shed 7 bases, with 20 bases lying between them. The length of the CDR3 is 15 residues. CDR1 SGHRS and CDR2 YFSETQ come from the germline V gene. This CDR3 is CASSGTGITVGGYTF. Written as DNA, the CDR3 is TGCGCCAGCAGCGGGACCGGGATAACGGTCGGTGGCTACACCTTC.

The chain combines TRBV28 with TRBJ2-3, with D perhaps matching TRBD2 (5 bases). CDR3 length equals 11 residues. Germline CDR1 MDHEN, CDR2 SYDVKM. Trimming pared 8 bases from V and 6 bases from J, leaving 9 bases between. As DNA, the CDR3 is TGTGCCAGCGGGAGTGGGGATACGCAGTATTTT. Translation: CASGSGDTQYF.

The chain recombines TRBV3-1 with TRBJ2-7, with 9 bases aligning to TRBD2. The CDR3 has 16 amino acids. With V trimmed by 2 bases and J by 3 bases, 8 bases remained unmatched. Germline V gives CDR1 LGHDT, CDR2 YNNKEL (reference sequence). The CDR3 DNA reads TGTGCCAGCAGCCAACCCAAGCGGGAGGCCTTCTACGAGCAGTACTTC. Protein sequence: CASSQPKREAFYEQYF.

The rearrangement links TRBV7-2 to TRBJ2-4; D is unclear. Germline V lookup: CDR1 SGHTA, CDR2 FQGNSA. V was trimmed by 3 bases and J by 8 bases, leaving 11 bases between them. This CDR3 has 13 amino acids. The CDR3 protein is CASSFAGVDIQYF. CDR3 DNA sequence: TGTGCCAGCAGCTTTGCAGGAGTTGACATTCAGTACTTC.

The chain has TRBV11-1 and TRBJ2-2; D is undetermined. The germline V and J ends were trimmed by 4 bases and 4 bases, with 19 bases remaining between them. Germline assignment: CDR1 SGHAT and CDR2 FQDESV (reference sequence). This CDR3 comprises 17 residues. Here the CDR3 reads CASSSGLWFSSTGELFF. As DNA, the CDR3 is TGTGCCAGCAGCTCTGGTCTTTGGTTTTCAAGCACCGGGGAGCTGTTTTTT.

The rearrangement links TRBV6-2 or TRBV6-3 to TRBJ2-6, with D hard to call. V was cut by 5 bases and J by 0 bases, with 8 bases left in between. This CDR3 spans 15 amino acids. Germline CDR1 is MNHEY and CDR2 is SVGEGT. The DNA for the CDR3 is TGTGCCAGCAGTCCACGGAGCTCTGGGGCCAACGTCCTGACTTTC. It yields the protein CASSPRSSGANVLTF.

The chain couples TRBV20-1 to TRBJ2-3, with 11 bases aligning to TRBD2. The length of the CDR3 is 14 residues. The V and J ends lost 5 bases and 0 bases, in that order; junction bases with no gene match: 1. CDR1 and CDR2 (germline): DFQATT, SNEGSKA (reference sequence). The CDR3 loop reads CSALAGGSTDTQYF. The DNA for the CDR3 is TGCAGTGCTTTAGCGGGAGGGAGCACAGATACGCAGTATTTT.

This chain links TRBV28 with TRBJ2-1, with TRBD2 identical over 12 bases. V lost 5 bases, J lost 4 bases, and 3 bases stayed unmatched. Germline V gene data show CDR1 as MDHEN and CDR2 as SYDVKM. CDR3 size: 15 residues. The CDR3 nucleotides are TGTGCCAGCAGTGGACTAGCGGGACCGTACAATGAGCAGTTCTTC. Residues: CASSGLAGPYNEQFF.

In its sample, this clonotype was seen once. This chain joins TRBV10-3 and TRBJ2-2, with 10 nucleotides matching TRBD2. J gave up 5 bases and V 9 bases, and 6 bases lay outside the gene matches. CDR3 length: 14 amino acids. Germline V gene data show CDR1 as ENHRY and CDR2 as SYGVKD. Here the CDR3 reads CAISLAGVTGELFF. The CDR3 coding sequence is TGTGCCATTTCCCTAGCGGGAGTTACCGGGGAGCTGTTTTTT.

J is TRBJ2-7 and V is TRBV20-1; D is possibly TRBD2 (7 bases). V lost 3 bases and J lost 4, with 16 bases in between. The V gene's germline CDR1 is DFQATT and CDR2 SNEGSKA (reference sequence). The CDR3 contains 14 residues. Here the CDR3 reads CSASRGGFSYEQYF. CDR3 nucleotides: TGCAGTGCTAGTAGGGGGGGATTTAGTTACGAGCAGTACTTC.

The chain combines TRBV2 with TRBJ1-4; maybe TRBD1 (6 bases). V was shortened by 3 bases and J by 2 bases, with 10 bases between the two germline ends. This CDR3 contains 15 residues. Germline V gene lookup returns CDR1 SNHLY and CDR2 FYNNEI. CDR3 protein: CASSDLRGTNEKLFF. Written as DNA, the CDR3 is TGTGCCAGCAGTGATCTAAGGGGGACTAATGAAAAACTGTTTTTT.

The chain employs TRBV7-9 and TRBJ2-1; a weak D match, TRBD1 (5 bases). This CDR3 comprises 11 residues. Germline assignment: CDR1 SEHNR and CDR2 FQNEAQ (reference sequence). Trimming left V 5 bases short and J 6 bases short, with 5 bases between. The CDR3 protein is CASSQGNEQFF. The CDR3 bases are TGTGCCAGCAGCCAGGGCAATGAGCAGTTCTTC.

This clonotype was detected only once. The chain carries TRBV19 and TRBJ2-5; TRBD2 aligns across 12 bases. Losses at the gene ends were 5 bases for V and 3 bases for J; bases not matched to a gene: 10. Looked up from germline, CDR1 is LNHDA and CDR2 is SQIVND (reference sequence). The CDR3 extends over 17 amino acids. CDR3 DNA: TGTGCCAGTAGTCGGACTAGCGGGGCGAGGTCGAAAGAGACCCAGTACTTC. This sequence encodes CASSRTSGARSKETQYF.